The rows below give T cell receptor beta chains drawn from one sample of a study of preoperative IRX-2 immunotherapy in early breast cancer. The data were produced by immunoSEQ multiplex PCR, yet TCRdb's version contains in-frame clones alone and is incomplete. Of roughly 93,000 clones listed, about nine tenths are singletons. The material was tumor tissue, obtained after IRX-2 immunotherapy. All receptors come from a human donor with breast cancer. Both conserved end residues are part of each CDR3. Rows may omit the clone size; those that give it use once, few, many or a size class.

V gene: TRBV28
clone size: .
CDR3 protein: CASNTPTGNTIYF

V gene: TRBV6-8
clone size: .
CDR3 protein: CASSSRRGFNQPQHF

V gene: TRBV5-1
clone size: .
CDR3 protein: CASSLGLAGVPITGELFF

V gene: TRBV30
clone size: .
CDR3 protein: CAWSLGAEAFF

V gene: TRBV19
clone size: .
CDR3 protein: CASSRSDTQYF

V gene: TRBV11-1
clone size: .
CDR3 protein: CASSPGQGWYEQYF

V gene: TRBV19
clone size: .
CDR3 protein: CASSGLSSYEQYF

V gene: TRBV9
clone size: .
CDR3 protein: CASSEVSGDWEKLFF

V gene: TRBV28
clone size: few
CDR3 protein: CASRGQGSTDTQYF

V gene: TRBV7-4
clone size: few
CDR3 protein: CASSLTRRVYEQYF

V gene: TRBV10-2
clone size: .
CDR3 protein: CASMDLNQPQHF

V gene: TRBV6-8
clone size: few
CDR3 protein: CASSPGGQGARPQHF

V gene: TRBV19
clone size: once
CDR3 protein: CASSRQGAYNEQFF

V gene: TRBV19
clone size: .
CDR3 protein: CASSPPSVGVSQPQHF

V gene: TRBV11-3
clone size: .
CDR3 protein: CASSLGGQRYEKLFF

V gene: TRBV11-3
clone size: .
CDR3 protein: CASTGQGNTGELFF

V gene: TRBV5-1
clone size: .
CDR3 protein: CASSLESGGTEAFF

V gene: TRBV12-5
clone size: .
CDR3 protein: CASGLPERGGRGEQYF

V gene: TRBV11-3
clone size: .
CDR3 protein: CASSWGLPEHEQFF

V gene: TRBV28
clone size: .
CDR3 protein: CASTPGGRERQPQHF

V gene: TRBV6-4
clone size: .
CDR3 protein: CASSRTGGAGLGEQYF

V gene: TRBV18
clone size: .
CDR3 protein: CASSPRQGPDEKLFF

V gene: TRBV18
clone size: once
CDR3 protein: CASSPDSYQPQHF

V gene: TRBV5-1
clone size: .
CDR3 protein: CASSLQTSTYEQYF

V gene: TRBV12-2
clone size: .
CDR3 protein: CAGARGGLTDTQYF

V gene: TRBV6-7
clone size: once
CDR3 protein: CASSSPPGGSYNEQFF

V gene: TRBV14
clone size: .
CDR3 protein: CASSQDSFSGNTIYF

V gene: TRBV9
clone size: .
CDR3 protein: CASSPTEDTQYF

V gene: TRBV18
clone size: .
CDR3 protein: CASSPPFQGSHGYTF

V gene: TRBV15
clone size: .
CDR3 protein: CATSRARGLGEKLFF

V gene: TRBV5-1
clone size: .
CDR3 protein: CASSLAGTGYNEQFF

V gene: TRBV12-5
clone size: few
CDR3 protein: CASGDWREGNNEQFF

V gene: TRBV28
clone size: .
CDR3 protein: CASSTPSYNSPLHF

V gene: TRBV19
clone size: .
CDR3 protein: CASSMVLRWAGPNGGNTIYF

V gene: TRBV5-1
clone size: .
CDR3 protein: CASSLGDTGGNEQFF

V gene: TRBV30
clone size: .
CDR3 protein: CAWSGGSGGRKYEQYF

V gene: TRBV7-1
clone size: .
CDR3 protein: CASSLSRVNYEQYF

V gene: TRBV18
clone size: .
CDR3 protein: CASSPSGSGVSRDTQYF

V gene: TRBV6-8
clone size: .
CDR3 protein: CASSWATVANQPQHF

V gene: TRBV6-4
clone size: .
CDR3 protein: CASRQDRGGQPQHF

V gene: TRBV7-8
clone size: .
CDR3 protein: CASSWDRVEEPQHF

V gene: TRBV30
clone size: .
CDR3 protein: CAWSVIPTGRGIEAFF

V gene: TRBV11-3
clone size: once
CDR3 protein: CASSLEQNTGELFF

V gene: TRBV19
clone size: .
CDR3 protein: CASSIPGKRNTEAFF

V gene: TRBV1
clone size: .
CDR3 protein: CASSQGEVKGGHQETQYF

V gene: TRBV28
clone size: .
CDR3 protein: CASSSRPPDRGPRFTF

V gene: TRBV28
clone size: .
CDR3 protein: CASRQTRGQPQHF

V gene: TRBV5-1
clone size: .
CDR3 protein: CASSLGGTADTGELFF

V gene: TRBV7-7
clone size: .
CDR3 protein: CASSLNRDPHFEEQFF

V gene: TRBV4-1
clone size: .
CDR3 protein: CASSQAITGTGGPQHF

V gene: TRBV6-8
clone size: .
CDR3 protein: CASKPDRDNTEAFF